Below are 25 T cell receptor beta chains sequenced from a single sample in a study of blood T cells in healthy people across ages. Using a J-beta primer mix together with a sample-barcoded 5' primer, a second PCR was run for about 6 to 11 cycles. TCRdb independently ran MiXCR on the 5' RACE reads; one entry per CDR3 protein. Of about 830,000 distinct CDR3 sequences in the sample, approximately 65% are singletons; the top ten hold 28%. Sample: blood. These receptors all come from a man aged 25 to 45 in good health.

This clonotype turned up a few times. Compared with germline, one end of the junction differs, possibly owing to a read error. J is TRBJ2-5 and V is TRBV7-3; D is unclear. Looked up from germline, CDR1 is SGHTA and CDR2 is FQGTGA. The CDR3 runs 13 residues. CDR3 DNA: TGTGCTAGCAGCTTAAGGGACCAAGAGACCCAGTACTTC. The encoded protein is CASSLRDQETQYF. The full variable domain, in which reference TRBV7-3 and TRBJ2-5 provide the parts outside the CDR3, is GAGVSQTPSNKVTEKGKYVELRCDPISGHTALYWYRQSLGQGPEFLIYFQGTGAADDSGLPNDRFFAVRPEGSVSTLKIQRTERGDSAVYLCASSLRDQETQYFGPGTRLLVL.

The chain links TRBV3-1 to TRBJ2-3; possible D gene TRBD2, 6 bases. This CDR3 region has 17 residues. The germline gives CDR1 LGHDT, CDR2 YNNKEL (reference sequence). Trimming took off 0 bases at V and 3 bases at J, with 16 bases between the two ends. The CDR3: CASSQDGPGGATDTQYF. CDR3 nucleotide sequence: TGTGCCAGCAGCCAAGATGGTCCCGGGGGTGCGACAGATACGCAGTATTTT.

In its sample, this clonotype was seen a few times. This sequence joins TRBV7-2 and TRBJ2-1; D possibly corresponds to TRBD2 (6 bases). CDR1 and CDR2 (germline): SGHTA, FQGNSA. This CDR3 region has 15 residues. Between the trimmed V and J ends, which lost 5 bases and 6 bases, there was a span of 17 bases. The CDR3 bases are TGTGCCAGCAGCCCACCGGGACTCCAACTCAATGAGCAGTTCTTC. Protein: CASSPPGLQLNEQFF. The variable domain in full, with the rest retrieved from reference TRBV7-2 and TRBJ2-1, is GAGVSQSPSNKVTEKGKDVELRCDPISGHTALYWYRQSLGQGLEFLIYFQGNSAPDKSGLPSDRFSAERTGGSVSTLTIQRTQQEDSAVYLCASSPPGLQLNEQFFGPGTRLTVL.

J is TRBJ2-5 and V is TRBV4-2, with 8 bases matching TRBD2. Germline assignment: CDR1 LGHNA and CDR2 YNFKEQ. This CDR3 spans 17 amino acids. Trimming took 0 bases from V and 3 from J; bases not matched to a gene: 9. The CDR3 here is CASSQDVGTSVKETQYF. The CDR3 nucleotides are TGTGCCAGCAGCCAAGATGTCGGGACTAGTGTGAAAGAGACCCAGTACTTC.

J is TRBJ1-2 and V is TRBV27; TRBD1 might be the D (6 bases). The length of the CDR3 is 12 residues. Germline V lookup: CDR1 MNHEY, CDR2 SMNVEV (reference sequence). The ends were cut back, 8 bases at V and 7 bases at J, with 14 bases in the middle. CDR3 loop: CASSNRDGGYTF. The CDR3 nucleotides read TGTGCCAGCTCAAACAGGGACGGTGGCTACACCTTC.

CDR3 in amino acids: CASSSRTGHQETQYF. Here the CDR3 DNA reads TGTGCCAGCAGTTCTCGGACAGGTCACCAAGAGACCCAGTACTTC. This sequence joins TRBV27 and TRBJ2-4, with 7 bases matching TRBD1. The J call may not be correct, given that the DNA end is closer to TRBJ2-5. Looked up from germline, CDR1 is MNHEY and CDR2 is SMNVEV (reference sequence). The CDR3 runs to 15 residues.

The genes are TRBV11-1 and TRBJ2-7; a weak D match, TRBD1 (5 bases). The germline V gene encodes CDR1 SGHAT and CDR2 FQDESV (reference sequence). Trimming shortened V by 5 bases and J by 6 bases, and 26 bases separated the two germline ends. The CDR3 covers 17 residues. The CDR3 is CASSPLGWQTDGSEQYF. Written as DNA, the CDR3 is TGTGCCAGCAGCCCCTTAGGGTGGCAGACAGACGGGTCCGAGCAGTACTTC.

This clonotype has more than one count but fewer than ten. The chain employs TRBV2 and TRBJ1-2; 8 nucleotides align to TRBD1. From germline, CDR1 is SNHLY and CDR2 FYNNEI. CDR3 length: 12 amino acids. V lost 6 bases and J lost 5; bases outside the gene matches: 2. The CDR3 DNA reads TGTGCCAGCAGAAGGACAGGGTATGGCTACACCTTC. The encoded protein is CASRRTGYGYTF.

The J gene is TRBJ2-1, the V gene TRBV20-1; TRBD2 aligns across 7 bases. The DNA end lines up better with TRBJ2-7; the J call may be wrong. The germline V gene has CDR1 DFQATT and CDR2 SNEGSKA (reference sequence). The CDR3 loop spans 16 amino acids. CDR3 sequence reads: CSARARAGSSYNEQYF. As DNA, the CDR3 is TGCAGTGCTAGAGCCCGAGCGGGGAGCTCCTACAATGAGCAGTACTTC.

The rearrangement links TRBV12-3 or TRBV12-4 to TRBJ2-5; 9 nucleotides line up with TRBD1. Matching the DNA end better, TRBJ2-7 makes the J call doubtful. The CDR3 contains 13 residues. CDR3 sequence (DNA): TGTGCCAGCGGAGGACAGGGGCGCTACGAGCAGTACTTC. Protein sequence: CASGGQGRYEQYF.

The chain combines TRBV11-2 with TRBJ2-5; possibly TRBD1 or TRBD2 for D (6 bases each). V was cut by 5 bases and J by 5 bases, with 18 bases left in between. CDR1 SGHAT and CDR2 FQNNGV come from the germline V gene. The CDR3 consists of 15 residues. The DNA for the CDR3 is TGTGCCAGCAGCCCAGAAGGGGGGCTCATGGAGACCCAGTACTTC. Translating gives CASSPEGGLMETQYF.

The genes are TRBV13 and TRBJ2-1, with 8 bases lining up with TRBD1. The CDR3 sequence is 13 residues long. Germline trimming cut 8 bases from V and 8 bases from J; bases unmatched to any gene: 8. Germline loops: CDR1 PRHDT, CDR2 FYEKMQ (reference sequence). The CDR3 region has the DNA TGTGCCAGCGGGGAGACAGGGGTCGATGAGCAGTTCTTC. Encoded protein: CASGETGVDEQFF.

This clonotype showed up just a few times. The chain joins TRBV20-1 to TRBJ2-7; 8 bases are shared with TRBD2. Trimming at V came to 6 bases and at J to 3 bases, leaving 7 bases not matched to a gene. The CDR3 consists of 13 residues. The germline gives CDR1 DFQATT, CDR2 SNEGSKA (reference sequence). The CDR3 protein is CSAEGGRNYEQYF. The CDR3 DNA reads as TGCAGTGCCGAGGGCGGGAGGAACTACGAGCAGTACTTC.

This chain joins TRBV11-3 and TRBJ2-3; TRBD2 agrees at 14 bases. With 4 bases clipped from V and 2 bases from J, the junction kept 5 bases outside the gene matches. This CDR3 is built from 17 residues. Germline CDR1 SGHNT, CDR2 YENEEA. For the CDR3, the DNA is TGTGCCAGCAGCTCGGGACTAGCGGGAGCTTCCACAGATACGCAGTATTTT. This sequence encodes CASSSGLAGASTDTQYF. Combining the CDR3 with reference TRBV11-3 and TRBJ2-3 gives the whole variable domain EAGVVQSPRYKIIEKKQPVAFWCNPISGHNTLYWYLQNLGQGPELLIRYENEEAVDDSQLPKDRFSAERLKGVDSTLKIQPAELGDSAVYLCASSSGLAGASTDTQYFGPGTRLTVL.

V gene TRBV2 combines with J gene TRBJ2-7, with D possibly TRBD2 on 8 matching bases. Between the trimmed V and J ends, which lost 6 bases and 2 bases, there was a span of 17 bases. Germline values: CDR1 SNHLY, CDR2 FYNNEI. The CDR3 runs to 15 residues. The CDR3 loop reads CASRASGGQTYEQYF. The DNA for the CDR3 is TGTGCCAGCAGGGCCAGCGGGGGACAGACCTACGAGCAGTACTTC. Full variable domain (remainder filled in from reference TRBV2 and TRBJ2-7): EPEVTQTPSHQVTQMGQEVILRCVPISNHLYFYWYRQILGQKVEFLVSFYNNEISEKSEIFDDQFSVERPDGSNFTLKIRSTKLEDSAMYFCASRASGGQTYEQYFGPGTRLTVT.

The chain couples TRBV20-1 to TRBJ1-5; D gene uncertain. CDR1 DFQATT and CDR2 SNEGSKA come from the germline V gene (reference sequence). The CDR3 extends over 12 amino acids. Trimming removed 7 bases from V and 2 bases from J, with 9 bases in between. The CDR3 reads CSGRSGNQPQHF. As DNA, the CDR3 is TGCAGTGGGAGGTCGGGCAATCAGCCCCAGCATTTT.

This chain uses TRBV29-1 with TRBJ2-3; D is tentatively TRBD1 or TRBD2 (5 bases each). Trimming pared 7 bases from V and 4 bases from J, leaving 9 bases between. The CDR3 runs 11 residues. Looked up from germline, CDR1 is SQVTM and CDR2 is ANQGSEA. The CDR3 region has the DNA TGCAGCGGTGGGGGACCAGATACGCAGTATTTT. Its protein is CSGGGPDTQYF.

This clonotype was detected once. CDR3 protein: CAPPGGVGEQFF. The CDR3 bases are TGTGCTCCCCCGGGGGGGGTTGGAGAGCAGTTCTTC. The chain links TRBV19 to TRBJ2-1; 8 bases are a match to TRBD2. The CDR3 is 12 amino acids. From germline, CDR1 is LNHDA and CDR2 SQIVND (reference sequence).

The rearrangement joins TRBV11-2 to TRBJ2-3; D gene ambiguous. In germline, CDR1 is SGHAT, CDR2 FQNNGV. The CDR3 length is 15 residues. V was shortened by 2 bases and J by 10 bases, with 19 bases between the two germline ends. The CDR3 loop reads CASSLRTSDLTPQYF. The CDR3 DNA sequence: TGTGCCAGCAGCTTACGCACCTCCGACCTCACACCGCAGTATTTT.

The CDR3 here is CASSQSRAEAKNIQYF. The CDR3 bases are TGCGCCAGCAGCCAAAGCCGAGCGGAGGCCAAAAACATTCAGTACTTC. The chain carries TRBV4-1 and TRBJ2-4, with D possibly TRBD2 on 5 matching bases. Germline-derived CDR1 and CDR2 are MGHRA and YSYEKL. V gave up 2 bases and J gave up 1 base, with 12 bases separating them. The CDR3 length is 16 residues.

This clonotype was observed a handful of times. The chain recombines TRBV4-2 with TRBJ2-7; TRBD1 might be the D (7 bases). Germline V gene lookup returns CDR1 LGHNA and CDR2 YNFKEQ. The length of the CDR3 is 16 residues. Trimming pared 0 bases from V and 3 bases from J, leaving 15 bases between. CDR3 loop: CASSQEGGTEFYEQYF. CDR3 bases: TGTGCCAGCAGCCAAGAGGGCGGGACAGAGTTCTACGAGCAGTACTTC.

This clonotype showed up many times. For the CDR3, the DNA is TGTGCCATCAGTTCGGACTTCCCTTATGGCTACACCTTC. Protein: CAISSDFPYGYTF. The chain carries TRBV10-3 and TRBJ1-2; D is unresolved. Germline CDR1 reads ENHRY; CDR2 reads SYGVKD. Trimming pared 5 bases from V and 5 bases from J, leaving 12 bases between. The CDR3 covers 13 residues.

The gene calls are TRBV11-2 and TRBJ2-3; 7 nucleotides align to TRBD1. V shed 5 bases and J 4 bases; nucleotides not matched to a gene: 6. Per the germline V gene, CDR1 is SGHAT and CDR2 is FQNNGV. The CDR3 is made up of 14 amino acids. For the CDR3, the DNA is TGTGCCAGCAGCAAGAACAGGGGAGCAGATACGCAGTATTTT. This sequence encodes CASSKNRGADTQYF.

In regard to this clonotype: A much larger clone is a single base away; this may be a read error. This CDR3 is CSVEISYEQYF. In DNA form, the CDR3 reads TGCAGCGTTGAAATATCCTACGAGCAGTACTTC. The chain couples TRBV29-1 to TRBJ2-7; no reliable D call. This CDR3 is 11 amino acids long. The ends were cut back, 2 bases at V and 1 base at J, with 3 bases in the middle. The germline V gene has CDR1 SQVTM and CDR2 ANQGSEA.

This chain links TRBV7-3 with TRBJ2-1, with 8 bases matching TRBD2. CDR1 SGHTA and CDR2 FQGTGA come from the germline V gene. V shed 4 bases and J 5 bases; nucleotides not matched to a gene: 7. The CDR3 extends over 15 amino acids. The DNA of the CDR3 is TGTGCCAGCAGCTCCCATAGCGGGATTCACAATGAGCAGTTCTTC. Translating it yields CASSSHSGIHNEQFF.